What follows are 29 T cell receptor beta chains derived from one specimen sequenced in a study of blood T cells in healthy people across ages. Through a sample-barcoded 5' primer and a J-beta primer mix, a second PCR was run for roughly 6 to 11 cycles. One entry per CDR3 protein, called by TCRdb with MiXCR from the 5' RACE reads. Altogether roughly 930,000 distinct CDR3 sequences are present, roughly 50% being singletons, with the ten largest covering 13%. Sequencing used blood. These receptors came from a man aged 25-40 years in good health.

The chain carries TRBV5-1 and TRBJ1-6; D is possibly TRBD1 (5 bases). Between the trimmed V and J ends, which lost 2 bases and 0 bases, there was a span of 12 bases. CDR1 is SGHRS, CDR2 YFSETQ, per germline. The CDR3 totals 17 residues. This chain's CDR3 is CASSFMTASSYNSPLHF. The CDR3 DNA follows: TGCGCCAGCAGCTTCATGACAGCTAGCTCCTATAATTCACCCCTCCACTTT.

Note on this clonotype: The junction differs from germline at one of its ends, possibly a read error. This rearrangement joins TRBV7-2 to TRBJ2-7; 8 bases are shared with TRBD1. This CDR3 contains 16 residues. The germline V gene encodes CDR1 SGHTA and CDR2 FQGNSA. CDR3 DNA sequence: TGTGCCAGCAGCTCGGAGACAGGGGCCAAAACCTACGGGCAGTACTTC. Translating gives CASSSETGAKTYGQYF.

CDR3 coding DNA: TGTGCCAGCAGCTCCTACTTCGAGCGGGGGGGCCCAGATACGCAGTATTTT. Residues: CASSSYFERGGPDTQYF. This sequence joins TRBV11-2 and TRBJ2-3, with 10 nucleotides matching TRBD2. The V and J ends lost 4 bases and 4 bases, in that order; junction bases with no gene match: 11. Per the germline V gene, CDR1 is SGHAT and CDR2 is FQNNGV. The CDR3 spans 17 residues.

The chain recombines TRBV7-9 with TRBJ1-2; a weak D match, TRBD1 (5 bases). Germline CDR1 reads SEHNR; CDR2 reads FQNEAQ (reference sequence). The CDR3 consists of 14 residues. V shed 5 bases and J shed 8 bases, with 18 bases lying between them. The CDR3 DNA reads as TGTGCCAGCAGCCCTGACGGGCAGGGCGGCGGCTACACCTTC. Residues: CASSPDGQGGGYTF.

This clonotype was seen more than once but under ten times. The V and J genes are TRBV20-1 and TRBJ2-5; D gene ambiguous. Trimming removed 5 bases from V and 11 bases from J, with 15 bases in between. Looked up from germline, CDR1 is DFQATT and CDR2 is SNEGSKA (reference sequence). The CDR3 spans 11 residues. The CDR3 DNA follows: TGCAGTGCTGGAAGGTTTTCCGGGCAGTACTTC. Its translation: CSAGRFSGQYF.

The rearrangement uses TRBV6-1 and TRBJ1-2, with 10 bases matching TRBD1. The junction had 4 bases not matched to a gene; V was cut back by 10 bases and J by 2 bases. This CDR3 region has 13 residues. Per the germline V gene, CDR1 is MNHNS and CDR2 is SASEGT. CDR3 nucleotides: TGTGCCACCGGGACAGGGGCCAACTATGGCTACACCTTC. Encoded protein: CATGTGANYGYTF.

V and J are TRBV19 and TRBJ2-1; no clear D gene. The CDR3 contains 15 residues. CDR1 and CDR2 from the germline V gene are LNHDA and SQIVND (reference sequence). V lost 3 bases and J 4 bases, leaving 13 bases between the germline ends. For the CDR3, the DNA is TGTGCCAGTAGTATCGAAGCAGGATCGTACAATGAGCAGTTCTTC. It is translated as CASSIEAGSYNEQFF.

Ten or more counts support this clonotype. The rearrangement uses TRBV5-1 and TRBJ2-7; D might be TRBD1 (5 bases). V was pared by 0 bases and J by 5 bases, with 15 bases between. Per germline, CDR1 SGHRS and CDR2 YFSETQ. CDR3 length: 15 residues. This CDR3 is CASSLARPGSHEQYF. CDR3 coding DNA: TGCGCCAGCAGCTTGGCCCGTCCAGGGTCCCACGAGCAGTACTTC.

The chain couples TRBV9 to TRBJ2-7; D is perhaps TRBD1 or TRBD2 (5 bases each). The germline V gene encodes CDR1 SGDLS and CDR2 YYNGEE. This CDR3 has 15 residues. V was pared by 0 bases and J by 0 bases, with 10 bases between. This CDR3 reads CASSVVEGHSYEQYF. In nucleotides, the CDR3 is TGTGCCAGCAGCGTAGTCGAGGGGCACTCCTACGAGCAGTACTTC.

This sequence joins TRBV7-9 and TRBJ1-4; 9 nucleotides match TRBD1. The CDR3 loop spans 17 amino acids. In germline, CDR1 is SEHNR, CDR2 FQNEAQ (reference sequence). The V segment lost 3 bases and the J segment 0 bases; nucleotides outside the gene matches: 5. The CDR3 here is CASSFGTGSATNEKLFF. The CDR3 bases are TGTGCCAGCAGCTTCGGGACAGGGTCGGCAACTAATGAAAAACTGTTTTTT.

The chain uses TRBV29-1 and TRBJ2-1, with 7 bases identical to TRBD1. V shed 3 bases, J shed 5 bases, and the junction held 7 bases outside the gene matches. Germline V gives CDR1 SQVTM, CDR2 ANQGSEA. The CDR3 totals 14 residues. Here the CDR3 reads CSVERGRRDNEQFF. For the CDR3, the DNA is TGCAGCGTTGAGAGGGGGCGAAGGGACAATGAGCAGTTCTTC.

This clonotype occurred a few times. The gene calls are TRBV12-3 or TRBV12-4 and TRBJ1-5; TRBD1 agrees at 8 bases. V lost 4 bases to trimming and J lost 2 bases; unmatched junction nucleotides: 4. The CDR3 runs to 15 residues. CDR3 protein: CASSSGQGGNQPQHF. The CDR3 bases are TGTGCCAGCAGTTCCGGACAGGGAGGCAATCAGCCCCAGCATTTT.

This clonotype was observed a few times. The J gene is TRBJ2-4, the V gene TRBV29-1; TRBD1 matches 8 bases. The J call is doubtful: the DNA matches TRBJ2-7 better. The CDR3 totals 13 residues. Germline CDR1 reads SQVTM; CDR2 reads ANQGSEA. Written as DNA, the CDR3 is TGCAGCGGGAGCGACAGGGGTTTCTCCGAGCAGTACTTC. This encodes CSGSDRGFSEQYF.

This clonotype was counted only a few times. The rearrangement links TRBV28 to TRBJ2-7, with D possibly TRBD1 on 5 matching bases. Trimming cost V 2 bases and J 6 bases, with 11 bases left between them. This CDR3 has 13 residues. Per germline, CDR1 MDHEN and CDR2 SYDVKM. In DNA form, the CDR3 reads TGTGCCAGCAGTTTAAACAGGATCGGCGAGCAGTACTTC. This translates into CASSLNRIGEQYF.

The rearrangement links TRBV29-1 to TRBJ2-1; D is ambiguous. With 4 bases removed from V and 3 bases from J, the gap between germline ends came to 10 bases. CDR3 length: 13 amino acids. Germline CDR1 and CDR2: SQVTM and ANQGSEA. The DNA for the CDR3 is TGCAGCGTTGTCAGGAAGGGCTACAATGAGCAGTTCTTC. It codes for CSVVRKGYNEQFF.

This clonotype has only a few counts. This chain joins TRBV7-2 and TRBJ2-3, with 9 bases fitting TRBD2. V lost 0 bases to trimming and J lost 4 bases; unmatched junction nucleotides: 8. Germline V lookup: CDR1 SGHTA, CDR2 FQGNSA. The CDR3 is 17 residues long. CDR3 protein: CASSLASFGGGADTQYF. The CDR3 DNA follows: TGTGCCAGCAGCTTAGCCTCCTTTGGCGGGGGGGCAGATACGCAGTATTTT.

The V call is TRBV2, the J call TRBJ2-4; 8 bases are shared with TRBD2. This CDR3 spans 14 amino acids. The V gene's germline CDR1 is SNHLY and CDR2 FYNNEI. The V gene end was trimmed by 2 bases and the J gene end by 15 bases; junction bases not matched to a gene: 12. The CDR3 region has the DNA TGTGCCAGCAGTGAATCAAGCGGGGGAGGCCGAAGGTACTTC. Its protein is CASSESSGGGRRYF.

The chain employs TRBV12-5 and TRBJ2-7; 10 bases map to TRBD1. V gave up 5 bases and J gave up 1 base; unmatched junction bases: 5. Germline loops: CDR1 LGHNT, CDR2 FRNRAP. CDR3 length: 15 amino acids. The CDR3 loop reads CASGTGDRGSYEQYF. The DNA for the CDR3 is TGTGCTAGTGGTACCGGGGACAGGGGTTCCTACGAGCAGTACTTC.

The chain is built from TRBV2 and TRBJ2-7, with D unresolved. Germline CDR1 and CDR2: SNHLY and FYNNEI. The CDR3 has 16 amino acids. V dropped 3 bases and J dropped 0 bases, with 15 bases sitting between them. Here the CDR3 reads CASSDPRRSRSYEQYF. The CDR3 DNA is TGTGCCAGCAGTGACCCCCGTCGGAGCCGCTCCTACGAGCAGTACTTC.

This chain links TRBV12-3 or TRBV12-4 with TRBJ2-2; the match to TRBD1 covers 8 bases. CDR3 length: 16 residues. Trimming cost V 5 bases and J 0 bases; bases outside gene matches: 5. CDR3 nucleotides: TGTGCCAGCAGTACCCGACAGGGGACGAACACCGGGGAGCTGTTTTTT. Its translation: CASSTRQGTNTGELFF.

This chain connects TRBV12-3 or TRBV12-4 to TRBJ1-6; the D is unclear. This CDR3 region has 14 residues. The ends were cut back, 5 bases at V and 2 bases at J, with 7 bases in the middle. The CDR3 loop reads CASSEGTYNSPLHF. The CDR3 DNA reads TGTGCCAGCAGTGAGGGAACCTATAATTCACCCCTCCACTTT.

In this sample, this clonotype turned up a few times. The rearrangement joins TRBV4-2 to TRBJ1-2, with 10 nucleotides matching TRBD1. The CDR3 contains 18 residues. With 0 bases clipped from V and 5 bases from J, the junction kept 12 bases outside the gene matches. Germline V gene sequence: CDR1 LGHNA, CDR2 YNFKEQ. CDR3 in DNA: TGTGCCAGCAGCCAAGAGGTGACAGGGGGCAGGTGGTTGTATGGCTACACCTTC. Its translation: CASSQEVTGGRWLYGYTF.

V gene TRBV28 combines with J gene TRBJ2-7, with 7 bases that match TRBD1. Losses at the gene ends were 3 bases for V and 3 bases for J; bases not matched to a gene: 11. CDR3 length: 16 amino acids. Germline CDR1 is MDHEN and CDR2 is SYDVKM. The CDR3 DNA follows: TGTGCCAGCAGTTTCCGCCCTGGACAGGCTAACTACGAGCAGTACTTC. This sequence encodes CASSFRPGQANYEQYF.

This clonotype has only a few counts. The chain combines TRBV3-1 with TRBJ2-1; no reliable D call. The CDR3 contains 12 residues. Germline V CDR1 and CDR2: LGHDT, YNNKEL (reference sequence). V shed 1 base and J shed 7 bases, with 5 bases lying between them. DNA for the CDR3: TGTGCCAGCAGCCAAGTGTGGAATGAGCAGTTCTTC. Translating gives CASSQVWNEQFF.

This rearrangement joins TRBV7-2 to TRBJ1-1, with D perhaps TRBD1 (6 bases). V lost 6 bases, J lost 8 bases, and 16 bases lay in between. There are 13 residues in the CDR3. CDR1 is SGHTA, CDR2 FQGNSA, per germline. This chain's CDR3 is CASRPYTGTEAFF. CDR3 bases: TGTGCCAGCAGACCCTATACAGGGACAGAAGCTTTCTTT. Variable domain in full (rest from reference TRBV7-2 and TRBJ1-1): GAGVSQSPSNKVTEKGKDVELRCDPISGHTALYWYRQSLGQGLEFLIYFQGNSAPDKSGLPSDRFSAERTGGSVSTLTIQRTQQEDSAVYLCASRPYTGTEAFFGQGTRLTVV.

The V gene is TRBV6-6, the J gene TRBJ2-5, with 7 bases that match TRBD2. V trimming: 6 bases; J trimming: 4 bases; junction bases outside the gene matches: 8. From germline, CDR1 is MNHNY and CDR2 SVGAGI (reference sequence). This CDR3 contains 14 residues. Here the CDR3 DNA reads TGTGCCAGCAGCCCTGAGCTAGCGGCAGAGACCCAGTACTTC. It is translated as CASSPELAAETQYF.

Comment on this clonotype: At one end the junction does not follow the germline gene, possibly because of a read error. The CDR3: CASSSGRITNGKLFF. In DNA, the CDR3 is TGCGCCAGCAGCTCCGGACGGATTACTAATGGAAAACTGTTTTTT. This chain joins TRBV5-1 and TRBJ1-4; D uncertain. Germline CDR1 reads SGHRS; CDR2 reads YFSETQ. This CDR3 region has 15 residues.

The chain recombines TRBV29-1 with TRBJ2-5, with no clear D. The V end was cut by 5 bases, the J end by 1 base, with 8 bases between. Germline V gene lookup returns CDR1 SQVTM and CDR2 ANQGSEA. CDR3 size: 12 residues. The CDR3 sequence: CSVRQSQETQYF. For the CDR3, the DNA is TGCAGCGTTAGGCAGAGCCAAGAGACCCAGTACTTC.

In its sample, this clonotype was seen many times. This sequence joins TRBV9 and TRBJ2-5, with D hard to call. Trimming stripped 4 bases from V and 5 bases from J, with 9 bases between. The germline gives CDR1 SGDLS, CDR2 YYNGEE. The CDR3 spans 12 residues. This CDR3 is CASSQFGETQYF. The CDR3, as DNA: TGTGCCAGCAGCCAGTTTGGCGAGACCCAGTACTTC.